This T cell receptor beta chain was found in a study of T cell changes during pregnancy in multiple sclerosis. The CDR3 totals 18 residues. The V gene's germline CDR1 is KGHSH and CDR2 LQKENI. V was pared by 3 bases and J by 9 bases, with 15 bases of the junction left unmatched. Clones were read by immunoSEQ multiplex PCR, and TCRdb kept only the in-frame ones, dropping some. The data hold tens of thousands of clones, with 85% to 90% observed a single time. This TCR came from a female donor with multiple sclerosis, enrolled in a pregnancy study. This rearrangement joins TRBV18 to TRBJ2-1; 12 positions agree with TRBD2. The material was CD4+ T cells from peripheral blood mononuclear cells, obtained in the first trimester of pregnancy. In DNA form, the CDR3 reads TGTGCCAGCTCACCCCCGAGGGGGCTAGCGGGAGGGCCAATTGAGCAGTTCTTC. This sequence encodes CASSPPRGLAGGPIEQFF.